These 29 T cell receptor beta chains share one sample of origin, sequenced in a study of T cell clonality in common variable immunodeficiency. Profiling relied on immunoSEQ multiplex PCR, and the TCRdb table lists in-frame clones only, not all of them. The sample yields 50,000 or so clones, without any singletons. Sequenced material: peripheral blood mononuclear cells. These receptors were obtained from a person aged 18 to 70 in good health.

This clone appeared many times. The CDR3 bases that were read are TGCAGTGCCCAACAGGTTAACACCGGGGAG. Residues: CSAQQVNTGE. The complete CDR3 sequence is CSAQQVNTGELFF. The chain recombines TRBV20-1 with TRBJ2-2, with D perhaps matching TRBD1 (5 bases). The read stops 3 residues short of the end of the CDR3; the missing end is completed from the germline J gene. Trimming removed 6 bases at V and 2 bases at J, with 10 bases between. The CDR3 extends over 13 amino acids. CDR1 is DFQATT, CDR2 SNEGSKA, per germline (reference sequence).

There are many counts of this clone. The read ends 3 residues shy of where the CDR3 ends; the end is completed using the germline J gene. This CDR3 is also generated by other DNA sequences in the sample. The rearrangement uses TRBV7-2 and TRBJ2-7; D is uncertain. With 5 bases removed from V and 0 bases from J, the gap between germline ends came to 2 bases. Germline CDR1 reads SGHTA; CDR2 reads FQGNSA. CDR3 length: 11 residues. The CDR3 bases that were read are TGTGCCAGCAGCCTCTCCTACGAG. This codes for CASSLSYE. The CDR3 as a whole reads CASSLSYEQYF.

This clone was counted ten times or more. Mismatch with germline at one junction end may stem from a read error. The read comes to an end 3 residues before the CDR3 does, leaving the germline J gene to fill in the end. The V gene is TRBV4-2, the J gene TRBJ2-7, with a possible D match to TRBD2 (5 bases). The CDR3 loop spans 18 amino acids. CDR1 and CDR2 (germline): LGHNA, YNFKEQ. The CDR3 loop reads CASSQEVFAFGVFYEQYF. The DNA read from the CDR3 is TGCGCCAGCAGCCAAGAGGTGTTCGCATTCGGGGTCTTCTACGAG.

This clone was seen many times. The sequenced fragment ends 3 residues before the CDR3 boundary, so the rest is inferred from the germline J gene. The V gene is TRBV30, the J gene TRBJ1-5, with TRBD1 matching over 8 bases. The CDR3 spans 14 residues. After removal of 5 bases from V and 2 bases from J, the junction contained 5 bases not matched to a gene. Germline V CDR1 and CDR2: GTSNPN, SVGIG (reference sequence). The CDR3: CAWATGVGNQPQHF. The part of the CDR3 DNA that was read is TGTGCCTGGGCGACAGGGGTCGGCAATCAGCCC. Using reference TRBV30 and TRBJ1-5 for the parts outside the CDR3, the full variable domain is SQTIHQWPATLVQPVGSPLSLECTVEGTSNPNLYWYRQAAGRGLQLLFYSVGIGQISSEVPQNLSASRPQDRQFILSSKKLLLSDSGFYLCAWATGVGNQPQHFGDGTRLSIL.

This clone was recorded a few times. The DNA ends 3 residues before the CDR3 does, and the rest of the CDR3 is filled in from the germline J gene. V and J are TRBV29-1 and TRBJ2-7, with D perhaps TRBD2 (5 bases). The germline V gene encodes CDR1 SQVTM and CDR2 ANQGSEA. The CDR3 sequence is 13 residues long. Trimming took off 4 bases at V and 3 bases at J, with 13 bases between the two ends. The CDR3 here is CSVVSGLFYEQYF. The CDR3 DNA, read in part, is TGCAGCGTTGTGTCGGGGTTATTCTACGAG.

This clone showed up just a few times. The read halts 3 residues ahead of the CDR3 end, with the missing end drawn from the germline J gene. The chain uses TRBV2 and TRBJ2-5; 13 nucleotides line up with TRBD2. This CDR3 region has 17 residues. V was clipped by 10 bases and J by 2 bases; unmatched bases: 13. The germline gives CDR1 SNHLY, CDR2 FYNNEI. The CDR3 sequence is CATKRTSGGLRQETQYF. CDR3 DNA (partial): TGTGCCACCAAAAGGACTAGCGGGGGACTGAGGCAAGAGACC. Filled out from reference TRBV2 and TRBJ2-5, the complete variable domain reads EPEVTQTPSHQVTQMGQEVILRCVPISNHLYFYWYRQILGQKVEFLVSFYNNEISEKSEIFDDQFSVERPDGSNFTLKIRSTKLEDSAMYFCATKRTSGGLRQETQYFGPGTRLLVL.

This clone came up many times. One end of the junction fails to match germline, which may point to a read error. The read falls 3 residues short of the CDR3 end, and the missing part is taken from the germline J gene. The V call is TRBV4-2, the J call TRBJ2-1; 8 positions match TRBD1. The V gene's germline CDR1 is LGHNA and CDR2 YNFKEQ. The CDR3 extends over 16 amino acids. Partial CDR3 DNA: TGCGCCAGCAGCCAAGGTGGCGGGACAGGTAACAATGAG. This sequence encodes CASSQGGGTGNNE. The whole CDR3 sequence reads CASSQGGGTGNNEQFF.

As regards this clone: The CDR3 is cut off 3 residues early in the read; its end comes from the germline J gene. The chain uses TRBV7-7 and TRBJ2-3, with 10 positions matching TRBD2. Germline CDR1 reads SSHAT; CDR2 reads FNYEAQ (reference sequence). The CDR3 covers 14 residues. The sequenced part of the CDR3 DNA is TGTGCCAGCAGCCCTAGCGGGGGCCAAGAGACG. The encoded protein is CASSPSGGQET. In full, the CDR3 is CASSPSGGQETQYF.

This clone was observed many times. The read comes to an end 3 residues before the CDR3 does, leaving the germline J gene to fill in the end. The chain links TRBV20-1 to TRBJ1-2; 8 bases fit TRBD1. The V gene end was trimmed by 4 bases and the J gene end by 3 bases; junction bases not matched to a gene: 4. Per germline, CDR1 DFQATT and CDR2 SNEGSKA (reference sequence). The CDR3 has 13 amino acids. The CDR3 bases that were read are TGCAGTGCTAACACAGGGGGAGACTATGGC. It encodes CSANTGGDYG. The full CDR3 protein is CSANTGGDYGYTF.

This clone was picked up many times. The sequenced fragment ends 3 residues before the CDR3 boundary, so the rest is inferred from the germline J gene. The chain has TRBV18 and TRBJ2-1; TRBD1 agrees at 9 bases. With V trimmed by 0 bases and J by 5 bases, 5 bases remained unmatched. Germline lookup yields CDR1 KGHSH and CDR2 LQKENI. The CDR3 loop spans 16 amino acids. The DNA read from the CDR3 is TGTGCCAGCTCACCACCTTCCGGGACAGGGAACAATGAG. Its protein is CASSPPSGTGNNE. The entire CDR3 protein is CASSPPSGTGNNEQFF.

This clone was seen ten or more times. The CDR3 end lies 3 residues beyond the end of the read and is filled in from the germline J gene. This sequence joins TRBV5-1 and TRBJ2-7, with 10 positions matching TRBD1. The germline CDR1 and CDR2 sequences are SGHRS and YFSETQ. V lost 1 base to trimming and J lost 4 bases; unmatched junction nucleotides: 5. The CDR3 is 15 amino acids. The CDR3 loop is CASSLLGTGVYEQYF. Partial CDR3 DNA: TGCGCCAGCAGCTTGCTGGGGACAGGGGTATACGAG.

This clone was seen many times. The read halts 3 residues ahead of the CDR3 end, with the missing end drawn from the germline J gene. The rearrangement joins TRBV5-1 to TRBJ2-7, with 8 bases lining up with TRBD1. V shed 0 bases and J 5 bases; nucleotides not matched to a gene: 7. CDR3 length: 15 amino acids. Germline CDR1 and CDR2: SGHRS and YFSETQ. CDR3 sequence reads: CASSLVQGEWDEQYF. CDR3 bases read: TGCGCCAGCAGCTTGGTACAGGGGGAATGGGACGAG.

There are many counts of this clone. The CDR3 goes on 3 residues after the read ends, and that part is filled in from the germline J gene. This chain links TRBV19 with TRBJ1-2; 8 bases agree with TRBD1. The V gene end was trimmed by 1 base and the J gene end by 0 bases; junction bases not matched to a gene: 7. The CDR3 sequence is 17 residues long. Germline V gives CDR1 LNHDA, CDR2 SQIVND (reference sequence). The CDR3 bases that were read are TGTGCCAGTAGTATAGGTGGCAGGGGGCCACCTAACTATGGC. This encodes CASSIGGRGPPNYG. The entire CDR3 protein is CASSIGGRGPPNYGYTF.

This clone was observed many times. The read halts 3 residues ahead of the CDR3 end, with the missing end drawn from the germline J gene. The rearrangement links TRBV2 to TRBJ2-2; no clear D gene. The V end was cut by 8 bases, the J end by 4 bases, with 17 bases between. Germline V gene lookup returns CDR1 SNHLY and CDR2 FYNNEI. This CDR3 is 15 amino acids long. The CDR3 sequence is CASSGRAGRTGELFF. The sequenced CDR3 bases are TGTGCCAGCTCCGGTAGGGCAGGTCGCACCGGGGAG.

This clone was recorded many times. The CDR3 goes on 3 residues after the read ends, and that part is filled in from the germline J gene. This chain uses TRBV7-9 with TRBJ2-7, with TRBD1 as a possible D gene (6 bases). Per the germline V gene, CDR1 is SEHNR and CDR2 is FQNEAQ (reference sequence). The CDR3 is 15 residues long. V gave up 5 bases and J gave up 2 bases, with 16 bases separating them. The CDR3 spells CASSPYPRDTYEQYF. Partial CDR3 DNA: TGTGCCAGCAGCCCCTATCCCAGGGACACCTACGAG.

In its sample, this clone was seen many times. The covered CDR3 bases are TGTGCCTGGAGCCCACCAGGGACTAGCGTTAGCACAGATACG. This gives the protein CAWSPPGTSVSTDT. The whole CDR3 protein reads CAWSPPGTSVSTDTQYF. The J gene is TRBJ2-3, the V gene TRBV30; 10 bases align to TRBD2. The read falls 3 residues short of the CDR3 end, and the missing part is taken from the germline J gene. Germline V CDR1 and CDR2: GTSNPN, SVGIG (reference sequence). The CDR3 has 17 residues. V shed 3 bases and J 0 bases; nucleotides not matched to a gene: 9. Full variable domain (rest looked up from reference TRBV30 and TRBJ2-3): SQTIHQWPATLVQPVGSPLSLECTVEGTSNPNLYWYRQAAGRGLQLLFYSVGIGQISSEVPQNLSASRPQDRQFILSSKKLLLSDSGFYLCAWSPPGTSVSTDTQYFGPGTRLTVL.

This clone was recorded many times. The CDR3 end is not reached by the read, which stops 3 residues before it; the germline J gene fills it in. This rearrangement joins TRBV19 to TRBJ2-3; 10 nucleotides align to TRBD2. Germline trimming cut 6 bases from V and 0 bases from J; bases unmatched to any gene: 6. This CDR3 is built from 16 residues. CDR1 and CDR2 (germline): LNHDA, SQIVND (reference sequence). CDR3: CASRRERGGSTDTQYF. The CDR3 bases that were read are TGTGCCAGTAGGCGGGAGCGGGGGGGAAGCACAGATACG.

Details on this clone: The read finishes 3 residues shy of the CDR3 end, and the germline J gene is used to complete it. This chain joins TRBV19 and TRBJ1-2, with 8 nucleotides matching TRBD1. The CDR3 length is 16 residues. The germline V gene encodes CDR1 LNHDA and CDR2 SQIVND (reference sequence). The CDR3 here is CASSIAGGSYTDTYTF. The sequenced CDR3 bases are TGTGCCAGTAGTATCGCAGGGGGCTCCTACACAGATACC.

In its sample, this clone was seen many times. The read is 3 residues too short to cover the CDR3 end, so that end is filled in from the germline J gene. The chain has TRBV5-4 and TRBJ1-5; 9 nucleotides line up with TRBD1. Trimming at V came to 0 bases and at J to 2 bases, leaving 3 bases not matched to a gene. Germline assignment: CDR1 SGHNT and CDR2 YYREEE (reference sequence). The CDR3 runs 16 residues. Partial CDR3 DNA: TGTGCCAGCAGCTTGGGGGGACAGGGAGGCAATCAGCCC. Its translation is CASSLGGQGGNQP. The CDR3 as a whole reads CASSLGGQGGNQPQHF.

This clone came up many times. The read stops 3 residues short of the end of the CDR3; the missing end is completed from the germline J gene. The chain combines TRBV2 with TRBJ2-1, with 13 bases aligning to TRBD2. Germline CDR1 SNHLY, CDR2 FYNNEI. The CDR3 has 16 residues. V was clipped by 6 bases and J by 0 bases; unmatched bases: 2. The sequenced part of the CDR3 DNA is TGTGCCAGCAGCCGGACTAGCGGGAGCTCCTACAATGAG. Protein product: CASSRTSGSSYNE. The whole CDR3 region reads CASSRTSGSSYNEQFF.

The table lists this clone with many counts. The CDR3 end lies 3 residues beyond the end of the read and is filled in from the germline J gene. The chain recombines TRBV5-6 with TRBJ1-6; 10 positions agree with TRBD1. V lost 0 bases to trimming and J lost 10 bases; unmatched junction nucleotides: 4. There are 15 residues in the CDR3. Germline values: CDR1 SGHDT, CDR2 YYEEEE. CDR3 region: CASSLEDRGGSPLHF. The DNA read from the CDR3 is TGTGCCAGCAGCTTGGAGGACAGGGGGGGGTCACCC.

Concerning this clone itself: The read terminates 3 residues ahead of where the CDR3 ends, so the germline J gene completes it. V usage is TRBV2 and J usage is TRBJ1-2; 12 bases line up with TRBD1. The V gene's germline CDR1 is SNHLY and CDR2 FYNNEI. This CDR3 is 15 amino acids long. CDR3 DNA, as far as it was read: TGTGCCAGCAGAGCTTCCGGGACAGGGGGCCCCGAC. It codes for CASRASGTGGPD. The whole CDR3 reads CASRASGTGGPDYTF.

In its sample, this clone was seen many times. The CDR3 end falls 3 residues outside the read, so it is completed with the germline J gene. The chain employs TRBV20-1 and TRBJ1-2; D may be TRBD1 (6 bases). Trimming left V 0 bases short and J 3 bases short, with 17 bases between. The CDR3 loop spans 16 amino acids. Germline V lookup: CDR1 DFQATT, CDR2 SNEGSKA (reference sequence). The CDR3 DNA, read in part, is TGCAGTGCTAGAGATCCGAACAGGGTGGGCGACTATGGC. Translation gives CSARDPNRVGDYG. The CDR3 reads in full as CSARDPNRVGDYGYTF.

Concerning this clone: The read finishes 3 residues shy of the CDR3 end, and the germline J gene is used to complete it. The rearrangement uses TRBV2 and TRBJ2-2, with 8 bases matching TRBD2. Germline V gene data show CDR1 as SNHLY and CDR2 as FYNNEI. CDR3 length: 14 residues. The CDR3 reads CASSGAGGRSPLFF. The covered CDR3 bases are TGTGCCAGCAGTGGGGCGGGGGGACGTTCACCG.

This clone occurred a few times. The CDR3 end falls 3 residues outside the read, so it is completed with the germline J gene. The genes are TRBV2 and TRBJ1-4; unclear D gene. V was cut by 6 bases and J by 8 bases, with 13 bases left in between. This CDR3 region has 13 residues. The germline V gene has CDR1 SNHLY and CDR2 FYNNEI. The CDR3 loop reads CASRVRSGEKLFF. Incomplete CDR3 DNA: TGTGCCAGCAGGGTCCGAAGCGGAGAAAAA.

This clone was detected ten times or more. The DNA ends 3 residues before the CDR3 does, and the rest of the CDR3 is filled in from the germline J gene. J is TRBJ2-7 and V is TRBV4-1; 13 positions match TRBD2. The CDR3 has 17 residues. Germline lookup yields CDR1 MGHRA and CDR2 YSYEKL. Trimming at V came to 4 bases and at J to 4 bases, leaving 10 bases not matched to a gene. The part of the CDR3 DNA that was read is TGCGCCAGCAGCCCTTCGGGACTAGCGGGGAGCGGGTACGAG. Amino acid sequence: CASSPSGLAGSGYE. The full CDR3 protein is CASSPSGLAGSGYEQYF.

This clone was detected many times. The read halts 3 residues ahead of the CDR3 end, with the missing end drawn from the germline J gene. The chain is built from TRBV18 and TRBJ1-1, with D possibly matching TRBD1 (5 bases). V lost 2 bases and J lost 2, with 15 bases in between. Germline V gives CDR1 KGHSH, CDR2 LQKENI. CDR3 length: 16 residues. CDR3 bases read: TGTGCCAGCTCACCATTTAGCACTGGGGCTAACACTGAA. The encoded protein is CASSPFSTGANTE. The CDR3, in full, reads CASSPFSTGANTEAFF.

This clone was observed many times. With the read ending 3 residues before the CDR3 end, the germline J gene is used to fill in that end. The chain is built from TRBV7-6 and TRBJ2-7, with D tentatively TRBD1 (6 bases). This CDR3 is built from 15 residues. V was clipped by 5 bases and J by 5 bases, with 19 bases between them. Germline V gene data show CDR1 as SGHVS and CDR2 as FNYEAQ. CDR3: CASSLPYRAGNEQYF. CDR3 bases read: TGTGCCAGCAGCCTACCATACAGGGCTGGGAACGAG.

This clone has a count of ten or more. The read gets to within 3 residues of the CDR3 end, and the germline J gene fills in the rest. The chain uses TRBV4-2 and TRBJ2-4; D unclear. Trimming removed 0 bases from V and 8 bases from J, with 5 bases in between. The length of the CDR3 is 12 residues. Looked up from germline, CDR1 is LGHNA and CDR2 is YNFKEQ. CDR3 region: CASSQDLHIQYF. The DNA read from the CDR3 is TGTGCCAGCAGCCAAGATCTTCACATT.